These 30 T cell receptor beta chains were all obtained from the same sample, sequenced in a study of cytomegalovirus exposure and HLA in healthy donors. The table came from immunoSEQ multiplex PCR; TCRdb's copy has only in-frame clones and leaves some out. The sample holds 110,000 or so clones, approximately 85% seen once. The specimen was PBMCs. Receptor source: a man between 18 and 35 years old in good health and CMV-seronegative.

The chain is built from TRBV19 and TRBJ1-6; the D is unclear. The CDR3 is 14 amino acids. CDR1 LNHDA and CDR2 SQIVND come from the germline V gene (reference sequence). Trimming stripped 2 bases from V and 7 bases from J, with 9 bases between. This CDR3 is CASSIMPRNSPLHF. The CDR3 bases are TGTGCCAGTAGTATAATGCCGAGAAATTCACCCCTCCACTTT.

This clone was seen once. V and J are TRBV13 and TRBJ1-1, with D tentatively TRBD1 (6 bases). Trimming took off 6 bases at V and 1 base at J, with 15 bases between the two ends. The CDR3 is 15 amino acids. CDR1 PRHDT and CDR2 FYEKMQ come from the germline V gene (reference sequence). CDR3 protein: CASRRLDRPNTEAFF. CDR3 nucleotides: TGTGCCAGCAGACGACTCGACAGGCCGAACACTGAAGCTTTCTTT.

The CDR3: CASSLYMRTGRPDTQYF. As DNA, the CDR3 is TGTGCCAGCAGTTTATATATGCGGACAGGGCGCCCAGATACGCAGTATTTT. The chain uses TRBV27 and TRBJ2-3; 8 bases map to TRBD1. J was trimmed by 4 bases and V by 1 base; bases with no gene match: 10. Germline V CDR1 and CDR2: MNHEY, SMNVEV (reference sequence). This CDR3 is built from 17 residues.

The rearrangement links TRBV29-1 to TRBJ1-1; 9 positions agree with TRBD1. The CDR3 runs to 15 residues. CDR1 and CDR2 (germline): SQVTM, ANQGSEA. With V trimmed by 7 bases and J by 1 base, 10 bases remained unmatched. The CDR3 DNA reads TGCAGCGCAGGGGACAGGGTTTCATCGAACACTGAAGCTTTCTTT. Protein: CSAGDRVSSNTEAFF.

The chain is built from TRBV7-2 and TRBJ1-6; D is possibly TRBD1 (5 bases). CDR1 is SGHTA and CDR2 is FQGNSA in the germline V gene. This CDR3 spans 13 amino acids. The V gene lost 5 bases and the J gene lost 8 bases, with 10 bases spanning the gap. The CDR3 here is CASSTIGDSPLHF. CDR3 in DNA: TGTGCCAGCAGCACAATAGGGGATTCACCCCTCCACTTT.

The chain recombines TRBV4-1 with TRBJ2-5, with a weak D call TRBD2 (6 bases). The V and J ends lost 4 bases and 4 bases respectively, with 16 bases between them. The CDR3 has 15 amino acids. Germline V CDR1 and CDR2: MGHRA, YSYEKL. CDR3 nucleotides: TGCGCCAGCAGCCGCCCGGGTCCCGGGGGAGAGACCCAGTACTTC. Translation: CASSRPGPGGETQYF.

This clone was picked up a small number of times. The gene calls are TRBV27 and TRBJ1-2; D might be TRBD1 (6 bases). The length of the CDR3 is 13 residues. Germline CDR1 is MNHEY and CDR2 is SMNVEV (reference sequence). V was trimmed by 6 bases and J by 4 bases, leaving 12 bases between them. The CDR3 nucleotides read TGTGCCAGCAGGACAATACAGGGCTATGGCTACACCTTC. It is translated as CASRTIQGYGYTF.

This clone was seen just once. The chain has TRBV6-5 and TRBJ1-2; 10 positions match TRBD1. The CDR3 has 15 amino acids. V lost 2 bases, J lost 2 bases, and 2 bases stayed unmatched. Germline CDR1 is MNHEY and CDR2 is SVGAGI. CDR3 sequence reads: CASSYPTGGNYGYTF. For the CDR3, the DNA is TGTGCCAGCAGTTACCCGACAGGGGGCAACTATGGCTACACCTTC.

The CDR3 reads CASSLGQRTEAFF. CDR3 coding DNA: TGCGCCAGCAGCTTGGGTCAGAGGACTGAAGCTTTCTTT. The chain uses TRBV5-1 and TRBJ1-1; D is undetermined. CDR1 and CDR2 from the germline V gene are SGHRS and YFSETQ. The CDR3 has 13 residues. V was trimmed by 0 bases and J by 5 bases, leaving 8 bases between them.

The chain uses TRBV2 and TRBJ2-3, with 7 bases fitting TRBD2. After removal of 6 bases from V and 2 bases from J, the junction contained 8 bases not matched to a gene. The length of the CDR3 is 15 residues. In germline, CDR1 is SNHLY, CDR2 FYNNEI. CDR3 amino acids: CASRRTAGSTDTQYF. DNA of the CDR3: TGTGCCAGCAGACGTACAGCGGGGTCCACAGATACGCAGTATTTT. Full variable domain (remainder filled in from reference TRBV2 and TRBJ2-3): EPEVTQTPSHQVTQMGQEVILRCVPISNHLYFYWYRQILGQKVEFLVSFYNNEISEKSEIFDDQFSVERPDGSNFTLKIRSTKLEDSAMYFCASRRTAGSTDTQYFGPGTRLTVL.

The chain links TRBV30 to TRBJ2-7; 8 positions match TRBD1. The CDR3 extends over 13 amino acids. V dropped 3 bases and J dropped 6; count of bases not matched to a gene: 7. Germline lookup yields CDR1 GTSNPN and CDR2 SVGIG (reference sequence). CDR3 amino acids: CAWSRDRGFEQYF. CDR3 nucleotide sequence: TGTGCCTGGAGCCGCGACAGGGGCTTCGAGCAGTACTTC.

CDR3 DNA sequence: TGCAGCGTTGTTGTAGAGGGAGGCCAGCCCCAGCATTTT. Translated, it gives CSVVVEGGQPQHF. V gene TRBV29-1 combines with J gene TRBJ1-5; D is unresolved. V lost 4 bases, J lost 7 bases, and 14 bases lay in between. This CDR3 contains 13 residues. Germline V lookup: CDR1 SQVTM, CDR2 ANQGSEA.

This chain links TRBV5-4 with TRBJ1-1; maybe TRBD1 (5 bases). There are 14 residues in the CDR3. CDR1 is SGHNT, CDR2 YYREEE, per germline (reference sequence). With 4 bases removed from V and 2 bases from J, the gap between germline ends came to 12 bases. CDR3 protein: CASSRGTLNTEAFF. CDR3 DNA: TGTGCCAGCAGCCGCGGGACGCTTAACACTGAAGCTTTCTTT.

The rearrangement joins TRBV4-1 to TRBJ2-7, with D perhaps matching TRBD1 (5 bases). Germline V CDR1 and CDR2: MGHRA, YSYEKL. CDR3 length equals 13 residues. Trimming stripped 0 bases from V and 9 bases from J, with 12 bases between. The CDR3 DNA reads TGCGCCAGCAGCCAAGAGGGGCCCGACGGGCAGTACTTC. Its protein is CASSQEGPDGQYF.

Comment on this clone: This specimen includes other DNA sequences encoding the same CDR3. This rearrangement joins TRBV7-9 to TRBJ1-5; D unclear. V lost 1 base and J lost 7, with 5 bases in between. Germline lookup yields CDR1 SEHNR and CDR2 FQNEAQ (reference sequence). The CDR3 is 12 residues long. This chain's CDR3 is CASSLGGQPQHF. Written as DNA, the CDR3 is TGTGCCAGCAGCTTAGGCGGACAGCCCCAGCATTTT. Using reference TRBV7-9 and TRBJ1-5 for the parts outside the CDR3, the full variable domain is DTGVSQNPRHKITKRGQNVTFRCDPISEHNRLYWYRQTLGQGPEFLTYFQNEAQLEKSRLLSDRFSAERPKGSFSTLEIQRTEQGDSAMYLCASSLGGQPQHFGDGTRLSIL.

The chain employs TRBV5-1 and TRBJ2-3, with D unclear. This CDR3 comprises 12 residues. Trimming stripped 4 bases from V and 4 bases from J, with 7 bases between. CDR1 is SGHRS and CDR2 is YFSETQ in the germline V gene. CDR3 bases: TGCGCCAGCAGCCGCGTCGCAGATACGCAGTATTTT. Translation: CASSRVADTQYF.

J is TRBJ1-2 and V is TRBV6-6, with D possibly being TRBD1 (6 bases). Germline assignment: CDR1 MNHNY and CDR2 SVGAGI (reference sequence). The germline V and J ends were trimmed by 6 bases and 6 bases, with 14 bases remaining between them. This CDR3 contains 13 residues. Here the CDR3 DNA reads TGTGCCAGCAGCTCGGGGGGGCTGGATGGCTACACCTTC. It is translated as CASSSGGLDGYTF.

The chain joins TRBV30 to TRBJ2-4; D remains ambiguous. CDR1 and CDR2 from the germline V gene are GTSNPN and SVGIG (reference sequence). V dropped 4 bases and J dropped 5 bases, with 15 bases sitting between them. The CDR3 totals 14 residues. In DNA form, the CDR3 reads TGTGCCTGGATCCAAAGTACTATTCAAAACATTCAGTACTTC. It yields the protein CAWIQSTIQNIQYF.

The V call is TRBV5-1, the J call TRBJ1-4; 7 bases are a match to TRBD1. This CDR3 has 14 residues. Germline V lookup: CDR1 SGHRS, CDR2 YFSETQ. Unmatched junction bases numbered 7, after V lost 4 bases and J lost 7 bases. CDR3 amino acids: CASSLGGVGEKLFF. CDR3 nucleotide sequence: TGCGCCAGCAGCCTAGGGGGCGTTGGTGAAAAACTGTTTTTT.

This chain links TRBV6-5 with TRBJ1-2; D perhaps matches TRBD1 (6 bases). Germline CDR1 is MNHEY and CDR2 is SVGAGI. Trimming stripped 4 bases from V and 6 bases from J, with 12 bases between. This CDR3 spans 13 amino acids. For the CDR3, the DNA is TGTGCCAGCAGTTCACCAGGGGAACATGGCTACACCTTC. This codes for CASSSPGEHGYTF.

The chain is built from TRBV7-9 and TRBJ1-2, with D perhaps matching TRBD1 (6 bases). Trimming pared 6 bases from V and 2 bases from J, leaving 16 bases between. CDR3 length equals 15 residues. Germline V gives CDR1 SEHNR, CDR2 FQNEAQ (reference sequence). For the CDR3, the DNA is TGTGCCAGCAGTTCCGGGACAATTGCGAACTATGGCTACACCTTC. This encodes CASSSGTIANYGYTF. Looking up the rest from reference TRBV7-9 and TRBJ1-2 gives the full variable domain: DTGVSQNPRHKITKRGQNVTFRCDPISEHNRLYWYRQTLGQGPEFLTYFQNEAQLEKSRLLSDRFSAERPKGSFSTLEIQRTEQGDSAMYLCASSSGTIANYGYTFGSGTRLTVV.

The rearrangement joins TRBV5-1 to TRBJ1-2; the D is unclear. This CDR3 is 14 amino acids long. The ends were cut back, 0 bases at V and 7 bases at J, with 13 bases in the middle. The germline V gene encodes CDR1 SGHRS and CDR2 YFSETQ. CDR3: CASSLELGLGGYTF. The CDR3, as DNA: TGCGCCAGCAGCTTGGAGCTAGGCCTTGGTGGCTACACCTTC.

This clone appeared a few times. This sequence joins TRBV10-3 and TRBJ2-7, with TRBD1 identical over 10 bases. This CDR3 contains 14 residues. The germline V gene encodes CDR1 ENHRY and CDR2 SYGVKD. Unmatched junction bases numbered 6, after V lost 4 bases and J lost 6 bases. The CDR3 DNA sequence: TGTGCCATCAGTGGCCGGGACAGGGGCGTCGAGCAGTACTTC. Protein sequence: CAISGRDRGVEQYF.

The chain uses TRBV23-1 and TRBJ1-4; the match to TRBD1 covers 11 bases. TRBV23-1 is an open reading frame, and its role is uncertain. This CDR3 spans 16 amino acids. Germline trimming cut 7 bases from V and 7 bases from J; bases unmatched to any gene: 11. The CDR3 DNA sequence: TGCGCCAGCATCACAAGAGGACAGGGGGCGGGTGAAAAACTGTTTTTT. Amino acids: CASITRGQGAGEKLFF.

The table lists this clone with a count of one. The J gene is TRBJ2-1, the V gene TRBV2, with 7 bases matching TRBD2. Germline lookup yields CDR1 SNHLY and CDR2 FYNNEI. The ends lost 8 bases at V and 8 bases at J; junction bases unmatched: 0. This CDR3 has 10 amino acids. CDR3 in amino acids: CASGGDEQFF. The CDR3 nucleotides read TGTGCCAGCGGGGGGGATGAGCAGTTCTTC.

This clone appeared a few times. The junction departs from germline at one end; a sequencing error may be responsible. V is TRBV5-1 and J is TRBJ1-1; no reliable D call. This CDR3 is built from 16 residues. The germline V gene encodes CDR1 SGHRS and CDR2 YFSETQ. This chain's CDR3 is CASTIGSRGANAEAFF. As DNA, the CDR3 is TGCGCCAGCACGATAGGGAGTCGAGGAGCGAACGCTGAAGCTTTCTTT. The full variable domain, with the rest looked up from reference TRBV5-1 and TRBJ1-1, is KAGVTQTPRYLIKTRGQQVTLSCSPISGHRSVSWYQQTPGQGLQFLFEYFSETQRNKGNFPGRFSGRQFSNSRSEMNVSTLELGDSALYLCASTIGSRGANAEAFFGQGTRLTVV.

The chain has TRBV5-6 and TRBJ2-7, with 7 bases matching TRBD1. J was trimmed by 9 bases and V by 4 bases; bases with no gene match: 10. Germline V CDR1 and CDR2: SGHDT, YYEEEE. The CDR3 consists of 13 residues. CDR3 sequence reads: CASSRWDSLWQYF. The CDR3 DNA reads as TGTGCCAGCAGCCGATGGGACAGTCTTTGGCAGTACTTC.

This clone was observed once. The rearrangement joins TRBV19 to TRBJ1-5, with 10 nucleotides matching TRBD1. V was clipped by 3 bases and J by 2 bases; unmatched bases: 4. This CDR3 has 16 amino acids. Germline V lookup: CDR1 LNHDA, CDR2 SQIVND (reference sequence). CDR3 region: CASSIGTGAGNQPQHF. The CDR3 bases are TGTGCCAGTAGTATCGGGACAGGGGCAGGCAATCAGCCCCAGCATTTT.

V is TRBV2 and J is TRBJ2-2; TRBD1 might be the D (6 bases). Germline loops: CDR1 SNHLY, CDR2 FYNNEI. Trimming took off 1 base at V and 6 bases at J, with 6 bases between the two ends. The CDR3 runs to 13 residues. CDR3 protein: CASSEGTAGELFF. The CDR3 region has the DNA TGTGCCAGCAGTGAAGGGACAGCCGGGGAGCTGTTTTTT.

The V gene is TRBV6-1, the J gene TRBJ1-6, with D uncertain. The CDR3 is 15 residues long. V was trimmed by 3 bases and J by 10 bases, leaving 16 bases between them. The germline gives CDR1 MNHNS, CDR2 SASEGT. The CDR3 DNA is TGTGCCAGCAGTGACCCCGTTGGAGGGAGGTCACCCCTCCACTTT. Translation: CASSDPVGGRSPLHF.